This TCR beta chain stems from a study of cytomegalovirus exposure and HLA in healthy donors (dated by TCRdb to between 2016 and 2019). For the wider study: An earlier analysis of approximately 590 of the donors reported 250 to 300 Gb of sequence data and some 100 million unique TCR beta sequences from some 180 million T cells. An early release covering about 600 HLA-typed donors comprised around 300 gigabases of sequencing data and tens of millions of unique TCR sequences. The genetic ancestry cluster associated with self-reported Caucasian donors included approximately 85% of the roughly 390 genotyped donors. The study was designed to test whether signatures of past pathogen exposure could be identified by cataloging public T cell receptors. The study used immunosequencing to profile the T cell repertoires of more than 650 subjects and linked those repertoires to cytomegalovirus serostatus. A separate validation cohort of some 130 different subjects was used in addition to the approximately 610-subject first cohort. The study combined high-throughput TCR immunosequencing, statistical association of individual TCRs with disease status, and machine learning to predict cytomegalovirus infection status. A later analysis re-analyzed previously published TCR beta repertoires from approximately 670 donors and added high-resolution HLA genotyping to study TCR occurrence patterns. Rather than using new phenotypic data, the later analysis identified candidate immune exposures from TCR beta sequences and from how often those sequences occurred across donors. An earlier analysis of fewer than 700 of the donors applied high-throughput TCR beta sequencing to assess whether each TCR beta V gene segment acted as functional or pseudogenic. Donor age, sex, ethnicity and CMV serostatus were compiled together with the repertoire data. A later genetic analysis took genome-wide SNP genotypes for about three fifths of the roughly 670 donors and used that subset as a discovery cohort. All discovery cohort repertoires had been generated on a single sequencing platform. HLA typing included class I and class II loci at four-digit resolution. The number of donors typed differed by locus, with roughly 620-630 for A, B, C, DRB1 and DQB1, around 560 for DQA1, 600 to 610 for DPA1, and some 470 for DPB1. Because of strong linkage in the cohort, a few DR-DQ haplotypes were treated as single units for association and clustering. On average, 235,054 unique TCR beta nucleotide sequences were sequenced per donor among a few hundred genotyped donors of the cohort, with roughly 18% of those sequences being non-productive. Study-level results and caveats: Over 15 rarely observed V segments, including chromosome 9 orphons, were excluded from the earlier analysis of approximately 500 of the donors because counts were too low. Immune exposure information for the cohort was limited to CMV serostatus. Most CMV-associated TCR beta chains appeared to be HLA-restricted in a later analysis, and the HLA associations seemed to be driven largely by CMV exposure. Some IMGT-functional V segments, including TRBV6-2 and TRBV6-3, could not be distinguished by the 87-base-pair reads and were therefore excluded. In this cohort, only TCR beta chains were sequenced, and detectable features were limited by the absence of alpha or paired-chain data. Broadly in line with IMGT annotations, most TCR beta V segments showed up in productive rearrangements about 87% or about 30% of the time in an earlier analysis of roughly 590 of the donors. Compared with equally common non-associated chains, HLA-associated TCR beta chains in a later analysis were more clonally expanded and had lower generation probabilities. A few of the identified cytomegalovirus-associated TCR beta chains were confirmed in vitro to be specific for cytomegalovirus antigens. Assigning TCR associations to individual alleles was difficult when HLA alleles, especially DR and DQ, strongly co-occurred. Linkage disequilibrium might explain the correlated functional status among segregating V segments, but an unknown experimental factor could not be ruled out. In the study, 164 TCR beta chains were listed as associated with cytomegalovirus. In a later analysis, around 17,000 TCR beta sequences were associated with specific HLA alleles at a false discovery rate of 0.05. Because HLA typing was unavailable for some donors at each locus, only the typed subset was used in association tests. According to the authors, the approach could potentially be generalized to other disease states and immunological phenotypes. A further reported finding was that TCR beta sequences accurately predicted the HLA-A and HLA-B alleles for most subjects in the first cohort. The classifier was reported to diagnose cytomegalovirus status with high specificity and sensitivity in both the original cohort and the validation cohort. The presence/absence analyses assumed that sequencing depth was roughly uniform across donors, and that assumption may not be true. Several of the top co-occurrence clusters appeared to be linked to parvovirus B19, influenza, CMV and Epstein-Barr virus, according to a later analysis. A later genetic analysis reported fewer N-insertions in productive TCRs among donors in an Asian-associated ancestry cluster than the roughly 690-donor mean. V-gene and J-gene trimming of TCR beta chains was associated with a missense DCLRE1C variant in a later genetic analysis, and the association was replicated in an independent cohort. Most TCR sequences were seen in very few donors, while some public TCRs were found in many individuals. The sequencing pipeline was judged likely to have produced a cluster of highly shared sequence variants as a technical artifact. According to a later analysis, TCR association rates differed among HLA loci, with DRB1 alleles showing the most associated TCRs and HLA-C alleles showing the fewest.

Library prep was done by the immunoSEQ multiplex PCR assay. The multiplex PCR relied on a mix of 60 forward primers for TCR Vbeta segments and 13 reverse primers for TCR Jbeta segments. The CDR3 region of rearranged TCR beta genes was amplified from genomic DNA with a multiplex PCR assay. The Illumina HiSeq System was used to sequence the amplified TCR beta libraries as 87-base-pair reads. As for the authors' bioinformatics: A later analysis tallied around 80 million unique TCR beta chains across the 610 or so repertoires, and roughly 11 million of those chains were shared by two or more donors. Raw reads were error-corrected and collapsed into unique sequences by a nearest-neighbor algorithm in which closely related sequences were merged to remove PCR and sequencing errors. CDR3 sequences were aligned to IMGT reference sequences to assign V, D and J gene segments. For a sequence to be retained, a match of at least six nucleotides was required to both a V gene segment and a J gene segment. Rearrangements were called productive when the CDR3 lacked stop codons and stayed in frame with V and J; all others were non-productive. Following IMGT convention, CDR3 was defined as the stretch from the second conserved V-encoded cysteine to the conserved J-encoded phenylalanine. The earlier analysis of 587 of the donors excluded sequences that lacked an unambiguous match to a single V gene segment. In an earlier analysis of 587 of the donors, a V segment was called functional when productive rearrangements were above 56.7%, and segregating when the standard deviation between donors exceeded 5%. To diagnose cytomegalovirus status from the catalog of TCR beta chain sequences, a statistical classification framework was built. In a later analysis, TCR nucleotide sequences were compared against IMGT/GENE-DB human TR gene sequences so that V and J genes could be assigned. The TCRdist pipeline was used in a later analysis to assign CDR3 sequences and most-parsimonious VDJ recombination scenarios. In a later analysis, each TCR beta chain was defined by its CDR3 amino acid sequence together with its V-gene family, and reads lacking a unique V-gene family were excluded. In a later analysis, 450 to 600 highly shared, low-generation-probability nucleotide sequences were removed to address suspected cross-contamination and a sequencing artifact. In a later analysis, a clonal expansion index for each public chain was calculated from normalized within-repertoire ranks of inferred template counts. A later analysis computed generation probabilities with a VDJ recombination model fitted to out-of-frame rearrangements, and checked the results against IGoR. A later analysis scored TCR-TCR, TCR-HLA and TCR-CMV co-occurrence with hypergeometric tests, applying a repertoire-size bias correction to TCR pairs. To estimate false discovery rates, a later analysis permuted the HLA or CMV assignments 20 times. In a later analysis, co-occurring TCRs were grouped using DBSCAN, and TCRdist sequence similarity was added for clustering within HLA-allele-positive subsets. Co-occurrence clustering excluded repertoires with fewer than 30,000 or more than 120,000 public chains, plus five with anomalous nucleotide sharing. TCRdb provides this immuneACCESS table in a form limited to in-frame rearrangements. Some clones are lacking; in checked studies, under half of them reflect an unresolved V gene, and why the rest are absent is not known. V and J calls and clone size follow that table, whereas D and trimming were derived from the DNA. The sample data list about 160,000 clones, and roughly 81% of these were observed just once. Clones ranked in the top ten supply roughly an eighth of the sample.

Concerning this clone: Its cognate antigen has yet to be identified. Per-base qualities were not stored, and no clone one base away is much larger.

In total, 500 to 700 healthy bone marrow donors made up the cohort. All cohort members were sampled while nominally healthy, although unrecorded immune exposures were likely present. The donor was CMV seronegative and belonged to the group of 320 or so seronegative cohort members. Every donor gave a peripheral blood sample, and the peripheral blood mononuclear cells from that sample were used for TCR beta sequencing. Genomic DNA extraction from the blood cell samples was performed with the Qiagen DNeasy Blood Extraction Kit. After removal of 4 bases from V and 2 bases from J, the junction retains 10 bases not matched to a gene. The CDR3 numbers 17 residues from cysteine through phenylalanine. Just the 51-base CDR3 DNA is kept, in frame starting at base 1. The germline V gene gives CDR1 as ENHRY and CDR2 as SYGVKD.

The V gene is TRBV10-3 and the J gene is TRBJ2-2; 7 bases in the middle match TRBD2. The sample consisted of PBMCs. The receptor was isolated from a woman in her 50s in good health and CMV-seronegative. CDR3 reads: CAISARGGGTNTGELFF. The DNA reads TGTGCCATCAGTGCCCGTGGGGGGGGAACTAACACCGGGGAGCTGTTTTTT.